A selection of T cell receptor beta chains follows, all from one sample in a study of PD-1 blockade in mismatch repair-deficient tumors. Libraries were prepared by immunoSEQ multiplex PCR; TCRdb keeps only in-frame clonotypes and omits some of them. The repertoire holds fewer than 50,000 clones, with roughly 77% as singletons. The sample in question was peripheral blood, obtained 4 weeks after starting pembrolizumab. The receptors here all came from an adult with mismatch repair-deficient cancer. CDR3s include the opening cysteine and the closing phenylalanine or tryptophan. Fields, in order: V gene, J gene, clone size, D gene, CDR3 protein, CDR3 DNA. The D gene is left open where the match is weak. Where a row states a size, it is once, few, many or the class of an expanded clone; other rows omit it.

TRBV27,TRBJ2-1,NA,NA,CASSFGGAYNEQFF,TGTGCCAGCAGTTTTGGGGGCGCCTACAATGAGCAGTTCTTC
TRBV5-4,TRBJ2-2,NA,NA,CASTTALTGELFF,TGTGCCAGCACCACCGCCCTCACCGGGGAGCTGTTTTTT
TRBV6-6,TRBJ1-2,once,NA,CASSYSRGADYGYTF,TGTGCCAGCAGTTACTCTAGGGGGGCGGACTATGGCTACACCTTC
TRBV6-1,TRBJ2-7,NA,TRBD1,CASSGQGGGEQYF,TGTGCCAGCAGCGGACAGGGGGGCGGCGAGCAGTACTTC
TRBV11-2,TRBJ2-7,NA,NA,CASSRSRDYEQYF,TGTGCCAGCAGCCGTTCGAGGGACTACGAGCAGTACTTC
TRBV7-6,TRBJ2-7,NA,TRBD1,CASSLGGGSSGEQYF,TGTGCCAGCAGCTTAGGAGGGGGCAGCTCTGGGGAGCAGTACTTC
TRBV11-2,TRBJ2-7,NA,TRBD1,CASSSREGQGDYEQYF,TGTGCCAGCAGCTCCCGAGAGGGGCAGGGGGACTACGAGCAGTACTTC
TRBV6-1,TRBJ2-1,NA,NA,CASSEGDWTYNEQFF,TGTGCCAGCAGTGAAGGGGACTGGACTTACAATGAGCAGTTCTTC
TRBV7-6,TRBJ2-2,once,NA,CASSPLRQPTGELFF,TGTGCCAGCAGCCCCCTCCGGCAACCCACCGGGGAGCTGTTTTTT
TRBV5-1,TRBJ2-7,NA,TRBD2,CASSLRPGTSGTEQYF,TGCGCCAGCAGCTTGAGACCCGGGACTAGCGGGACCGAGCAGTACTTC
TRBV5-4,TRBJ2-5,NA,TRBD2,CASSLTRLAGYEETQYF,TGTGCCAGCAGCTTAACGCGACTAGCGGGTTATGAAGAGACCCAGTACTTC
TRBV7-9,TRBJ2-5,NA,NA,CASTLQGAGEETQYF,TGTGCCAGCACCTTGCAGGGGGCGGGGGAAGAGACCCAGTACTTC
TRBV27,TRBJ1-1,NA,NA,CASSLLGGEAFF,TGTGCCAGCAGTTTATTAGGGGGTGAAGCTTTCTTT